The 12 T cell receptor beta chains below all came from one sample that was sequenced in a study of monozygotic twins with inflammatory bowel disease. TCRdb re-called the 5' RACE reads and gives one entry per CDR3 protein, without DNA. The sample has more than 110,000 distinct CDR3 sequences. Sequencing was performed on blood. These receptors all stem from a human donor with ulcerative colitis or Crohn's disease, or a healthy co-twin of an affected twin (not recorded which).

The rearrangement joins TRBV27 to TRBJ1-1; TCRdb designates TRBD1, a call that cannot be tested without DNA. The germline V gene has CDR1 MNHEY and CDR2 SMNVEV (reference sequence). The CDR3 loop spans 13 amino acids. CDR3 amino acids: CASGPDRFTEAFF.

The chain has TRBV6-2 or TRBV6-3 and TRBJ2-5. The CDR3 has 15 residues. Germline CDR1 and CDR2: MNHEY and SVGEGT. The CDR3 sequence: CASSYVRGYQETQYF.

V gene TRBV24-1 combines with J gene TRBJ2-2. This CDR3 is 16 amino acids long. Germline V gene data show CDR1 as KGHDR and CDR2 as SFDVKD. CDR3 protein: CATSDLGRLDTGELFF.

This chain connects TRBV18 to TRBJ2-4; TCRdb's assignment of TRBD1 cannot be checked, as there is no DNA. The CDR3 is 17 residues long. Germline CDR1 and CDR2: KGHSH and LQKENI. This chain's CDR3 is CASSPGLGGAAKNIQYF.

The CDR3 loop reads CASSLRTPYSNQPQHF. The chain joins TRBV27 to TRBJ1-5; no DNA is available, so the TRBD1 call from TCRdb remains unchecked. CDR1 and CDR2 from the germline V gene are MNHEY and SMNVEV (reference sequence). This CDR3 spans 16 amino acids.

V is TRBV14 and J is TRBJ2-7; the D gene TCRdb calls, TRBD1, cannot be checked with no DNA. The V gene's germline CDR1 is SGHDN and CDR2 FVKESK. The CDR3 consists of 18 residues. The CDR3: CASSHLSWSGQGSYEQYF.

This chain links TRBV18 with TRBJ1-2; the TCRdb D gene call, TRBD1, has no DNA to confirm it. The germline gives CDR1 KGHSH, CDR2 LQKENI. This CDR3 spans 15 amino acids. CDR3 sequence reads: CASSPEGQGNYGYTF.

The genes are TRBV27 and TRBJ2-5; TCRdb names TRBD2, which stays unverified in the absence of DNA. The CDR3 runs 14 residues. CDR1 and CDR2 from the germline V gene are MNHEY and SMNVEV (reference sequence). The CDR3: CASSSPAGAETQYF.

The gene calls are TRBV3-1 and TRBJ2-7; with no DNA, the TCRdb D assignment of TRBD2 cannot be verified. The CDR3 is 15 amino acids. Germline V gives CDR1 LGHDT, CDR2 YNNKEL (reference sequence). The CDR3 region is CASSEVLAGAYEQYF.

This chain joins TRBV20-1 and TRBJ2-3; TCRdb lists TRBD1, though no DNA is available to test this call. CDR3 length: 14 residues. Germline values: CDR1 DFQATT, CDR2 SNEGSKA (reference sequence). The CDR3 spells CSAIRDPGTDTQYF.

The rearrangement links TRBV7-2 to TRBJ2-4; TCRdb gives TRBD2 as the D gene, but with no DNA this cannot be confirmed. Germline V gene sequence: CDR1 SGHTA, CDR2 FQGNSA. CDR3 length: 13 residues. This chain's CDR3 is CASESLGKNIQYF.

The CDR3 sequence: CASSLVKGNNEKLFF. V is TRBV7-2 and J is TRBJ1-4. The CDR3 length is 15 residues. Germline V CDR1 and CDR2: SGHTA, FQGNSA. Using reference TRBV7-2 and TRBJ1-4 for the parts outside the CDR3, the full variable domain is GAGVSQSPSNKVTEKGKDVELRCDPISGHTALYWYRQSLGQGLEFLIYFQGNSAPDKSGLPSDRFSAERTGGSVSTLTIQRTQQEDSAVYLCASSLVKGNNEKLFFGSGTQLSVL.